The clone carrying this T cell receptor beta chain was observed a handful of times. The authors took blood RNA from unsorted whole blood and also extracted germline DNA. This sample was included in a study of tumor-infiltrating lymphocytes in primary liver carcinoma. The CDR3 contains 16 residues. V was pared by 6 bases and J by 4 bases, with 9 bases of the junction left unmatched. Germline V lookup: CDR1 MNHEY, CDR2 SVGAGI. TCR beta cDNA was prepared out of approximately 500 ng total RNA by means of a constant-region primer. It was through three nested multiplex PCR rounds of slightly modified ARM-PCR that TCR beta libraries arose. For about 11 cycles apiece, the opening two PCR rounds ran with TRBV1-TRBV30 forward primers and a C-beta reverse primer. One entry per CDR3 protein, called by TCRdb with MiXCR from the multiplex PCR reads. The data contain about 180,000 distinct CDR3 sequences, 50% to 75% of them singletons.

This sequence originates from a man aged 40-49 years with primary liver carcinoma and hepatitis B virus infection. Sequences were obtained from peripheral blood. The chain joins TRBV6-5 to TRBJ2-1; 10 bases agree with TRBD2. CDR3 sequence (DNA): TGTGCCAGCAGCCCCCTTAGCGGGAGGACTTACAATGAGCAGTTCTTC. It codes for CASSPLSGRTYNEQFF.